These 24 T cell receptor beta chains share one sample of origin, sequenced in a study of monozygotic twins with cystic fibrosis. Sequencing was performed with immunoSEQ multiplex PCR; in TCRdb, only in-frame clones are kept and a portion is missing. The table lists around 11,000 clones, roughly 96% of them singletons, with roughly 0.89% in the top ten. Sequencing used blood. These receptors were collected from a boy between 5 and 17 years old with cystic fibrosis.

The chain employs TRBV19 and TRBJ2-7; TRBD1 matches at 10 bases. V gave up 3 bases and J gave up 2 bases; unmatched junction bases: 1. Germline CDR1 and CDR2: LNHDA and SQIVND (reference sequence). The CDR3 runs 14 residues. The CDR3 sequence: CASSMGQGPYEQYF. CDR3 nucleotide sequence: TGTGCCAGTAGTATGGGACAGGGGCCCTACGAGCAGTACTTC. Combining the CDR3 with reference TRBV19 and TRBJ2-7 gives the whole variable domain DGGITQSPKYLFRKEGQNVTLSCEQNLNHDAMYWYRQDPGQGLRLIYYSQIVNDFQKGDIAEGYSVSREKKESFPLTVTSAQKNPTAFYLCASSMGQGPYEQYFGPGTRLTVT.

This clone was counted a single time. The chain joins TRBV28 to TRBJ2-3, with 10 bases fitting TRBD2. Per germline, CDR1 MDHEN and CDR2 SYDVKM. This CDR3 has 17 amino acids. J lost 2 bases, V lost 6 bases, and 11 bases had no gene match. This CDR3 reads CASSPRTSGRDTDTQYF. The CDR3 nucleotides read TGTGCCAGCAGCCCTAGGACTAGCGGTCGAGACACAGATACGCAGTATTTT.

This sequence joins TRBV6-5 and TRBJ1-2; D possibly corresponds to TRBD1 (5 bases). V lost 7 bases and J lost 8, with 23 bases in between. The CDR3 is 15 residues long. The germline V gene encodes CDR1 MNHEY and CDR2 SVGAGI. The CDR3 loop is CASTQYPTAKGGYTF. The DNA for the CDR3 is TGTGCCAGCACTCAATACCCGACAGCTAAGGGGGGCTACACCTTC.

The V call is TRBV5-8, the J call TRBJ1-5, with a weak D call TRBD1 (5 bases). This CDR3 is built from 15 residues. Germline V gene lookup returns CDR1 SGHTS and CDR2 YDEGEE. Trimming left V 4 bases short and J 0 bases short, with 11 bases between. Here the CDR3 reads CASSLGLYSNQPQHF. The CDR3 DNA reads TGTGCCAGCAGCCTGGGGCTTTATAGCAATCAGCCCCAGCATTTT.

The chain has TRBV19 and TRBJ2-5; 7 nucleotides match TRBD2. V was clipped by 1 base and J by 0 bases; unmatched bases: 2. Germline assignment: CDR1 LNHDA and CDR2 SQIVND (reference sequence). This CDR3 is 15 amino acids long. The CDR3 DNA reads TGTGCCAGTAGTATAGGGGGAGGGTACCAAGAGACCCAGTACTTC. It specifies CASSIGGGYQETQYF.

This chain links TRBV27 with TRBJ1-1; D is ambiguous. V dropped 2 bases and J dropped 3 bases, with 10 bases sitting between them. The CDR3 has 14 amino acids. The V gene's germline CDR1 is MNHEY and CDR2 SMNVEV (reference sequence). The CDR3 DNA follows: TGTGCCAGCAGTTTAAGAGGGCGGGACACTGAAGCTTTCTTT. It yields the protein CASSLRGRDTEAFF.

The chain is built from TRBV10-3 and TRBJ2-7; 11 bases are shared with TRBD1. The germline CDR1 and CDR2 sequences are ENHRY and SYGVKD. Trimming at V came to 3 bases and at J to 3 bases, leaving 7 bases not matched to a gene. The CDR3 loop spans 16 amino acids. For the CDR3, the DNA is TGTGCCATCAGTGACCCCACCGGGACAGGGGGCTACGAGCAGTACTTC. It codes for CAISDPTGTGGYEQYF.

This clone was detected once. V gene TRBV18 combines with J gene TRBJ2-7, with a weak D call TRBD2 (6 bases). The V gene lost 2 bases and the J gene lost 7 bases, with 6 bases spanning the gap. There are 11 residues in the CDR3. Germline assignment: CDR1 KGHSH and CDR2 LQKENI. In nucleotides, the CDR3 is TGTGCCAGCTCACCAGGGAGGGAGCAGTACTTC. Encoded protein: CASSPGREQYF.

Remarks on this clone: Relative to the germline gene, one junction end is altered; a read error may explain this. The sample contains more than one DNA sequence encoding this CDR3. V and J are TRBV30 and TRBJ2-2; 7 bases match TRBD1. Germline V gene data show CDR1 as GTSNPN and CDR2 as SVGIG (reference sequence). The CDR3 consists of 13 residues. In nucleotides, the CDR3 is TGTGCTTGGAGTGTACAGGGGTCCGGGGAGCTGTTTTTT. This encodes CAWSVQGSGELFF. The full variable domain, rest sourced from reference TRBV30 and TRBJ2-2, is SQTIHQWPATLVQPVGSPLSLECTVEGTSNPNLYWYRQAAGRGLQLLFYSVGIGQISSEVPQNLSASRPQDRQFILSSKKLLLSDSGFYLCAWSVQGSGELFFGEGSRLTVL.

V and J are TRBV29-1 and TRBJ1-2; a weak D match, TRBD1 (6 bases). The germline V gene encodes CDR1 SQVTM and CDR2 ANQGSEA. The CDR3 has 13 amino acids. V was cut by 4 bases and J by 3 bases, with 12 bases left in between. CDR3 residues: CSVVKDSDYGYTF. CDR3 bases: TGCAGCGTTGTAAAGGACAGTGACTATGGCTACACCTTC.

This sequence joins TRBV2 and TRBJ1-1; TRBD1 matches at 8 bases. Germline assignment: CDR1 SNHLY and CDR2 FYNNEI. J lost 5 bases, V lost 6 bases, and 11 bases had no gene match. CDR3 length: 15 amino acids. This chain's CDR3 is CASSSAPTGGTEAFF. The CDR3 DNA reads TGTGCCAGCAGCTCCGCCCCCACAGGGGGAACTGAAGCTTTCTTT.

The chain has TRBV6-5 and TRBJ2-1; D unclear. V lost 5 bases and J lost 0, with 11 bases in between. The CDR3 has 15 amino acids. CDR1 and CDR2 from the germline V gene are MNHEY and SVGAGI. In nucleotides, the CDR3 is TGTGCCAGCAGTCCCTCTCTCCTCTCCTACAATGAGCAGTTCTTC. This sequence encodes CASSPSLLSYNEQFF.

About this clone itself: At one end the junction does not follow the germline gene, possibly because of a read error. The chain employs TRBV2 and TRBJ1-1; the D gene is possibly TRBD1 (6 bases). CDR3 length: 14 amino acids. CDR1 and CDR2 from the germline V gene are SNHLY and FYNNEI. DNA of the CDR3: TGTGCCACCAGTGGAACCCCCAGGGGCACTGAAGCTTTCTTT. This translates into CATSGTPRGTEAFF.

This clone was seen just once. CDR3 coding DNA: TGTGCCAGCAGTAAGGGGGGGGGCGTGGGTCAGCCCCAGCATTTT. It yields the protein CASSKGGGVGQPQHF. This chain joins TRBV6-5 and TRBJ1-5; possible D gene TRBD1, 6 bases. V was cut by 5 bases and J by 6 bases, with 17 bases left in between. This CDR3 is 15 amino acids long. The germline V gene encodes CDR1 MNHEY and CDR2 SVGAGI.

The chain uses TRBV7-9 and TRBJ2-5; possible D gene TRBD2, 5 bases. V was pared by 6 bases and J by 5 bases, with 25 bases between. The CDR3 is made up of 17 amino acids. Germline V gene sequence: CDR1 SEHNR, CDR2 FQNEAQ (reference sequence). The CDR3 region has the DNA TGTGCCAGCAGTTTAACCATTCCCGGGGTGGGTAGGGAGACCCAGTACTTC. Amino acids: CASSLTIPGVGRETQYF.

The chain combines TRBV5-1 with TRBJ1-4; tentative D call: TRBD1 (5 bases). CDR3 length: 16 residues. V was shortened by 5 bases and J by 7 bases, with 21 bases between the two germline ends. Germline loops: CDR1 SGHRS, CDR2 YFSETQ. CDR3 coding DNA: TGCGCCAGCAGGACGCTTGGAGGGGAGATGGGTGAAAAACTGTTTTTT. Its translation: CASRTLGGEMGEKLFF.

The chain has TRBV10-3 and TRBJ2-7; 16 positions match TRBD2. This CDR3 contains 16 residues. V lost 4 bases, J lost 2 bases, and 2 bases stayed unmatched. Germline V gene lookup returns CDR1 ENHRY and CDR2 SYGVKD. The CDR3 is CAISGGLAGGAYEQYF. The CDR3 DNA is TGTGCCATCAGTGGGGGACTAGCGGGAGGGGCCTACGAGCAGTACTTC.

The rearrangement joins TRBV28 to TRBJ1-5; D possibly corresponds to TRBD1 (5 bases). CDR1 is MDHEN and CDR2 is SYDVKM in the germline V gene. The V gene lost 5 bases and the J gene lost 9 bases, with 17 bases spanning the gap. CDR3 length equals 14 residues. CDR3 DNA sequence: TGTGCCAGCAGTCTTGACGGGGGTAAGGGGCCCCAGCATTTT. Protein: CASSLDGGKGPQHF. The complete variable domain, with remaining parts taken from reference TRBV28 and TRBJ1-5, reads DVKVTQSSRYLVKRTGEKVFLECVQDMDHENMFWYRQDPGLGLRLIYFSYDVKMKEKGDIPEGYSVSREKKERFSLILESASTNQTSMYLCASSLDGGKGPQHFGDGTRLSIL.

The genes are TRBV5-1 and TRBJ2-2; 8 positions match TRBD1. Germline V gene sequence: CDR1 SGHRS, CDR2 YFSETQ. CDR3 length equals 16 residues. The trim removed 6 bases at V and 4 bases at J, leaving 11 bases unmatched. The CDR3 region has the DNA TGCGCCAGCAAAAAACACCAGGGGGCCCCCACCGGGGAGCTGTTTTTT. Its protein is CASKKHQGAPTGELFF.

The V gene is TRBV7-2, the J gene TRBJ2-4; maybe TRBD2 (5 bases). Germline loops: CDR1 SGHTA, CDR2 FQGNSA. This CDR3 contains 16 residues. Trimming removed 1 base from V and 1 base from J, with 11 bases in between. The CDR3 bases are TGTGCCAGCAGCTTAGGATCGGGGAATGCCAAAAACATTCAGTACTTC. Translated, it gives CASSLGSGNAKNIQYF.

V is TRBV27 and J is TRBJ2-2, with 7 bases fitting TRBD2. CDR1 is MNHEY, CDR2 SMNVEV, per germline (reference sequence). After removal of 7 bases from V and 0 bases from J, the junction contained 8 bases not matched to a gene. The CDR3 consists of 16 residues. CDR3 coding DNA: TGTGCCAGCACCTGGGGCGGGAGATCGAACACCGGGGAGCTGTTTTTT. Its protein is CASTWGGRSNTGELFF.

The chain combines TRBV5-4 with TRBJ2-3, with D perhaps matching TRBD1 or TRBD2 (5 bases each). The V and J ends lost 9 bases and 2 bases respectively, with 19 bases between them. Germline V gene sequence: CDR1 SGHNT, CDR2 YYREEE (reference sequence). The CDR3 runs 15 residues. CDR3 nucleotides: TGTGCCACTATACGGGACCTTCGCCTCACAGATACGCAGTATTTT. Its translation: CATIRDLRLTDTQYF.

The CDR3 sequence: CASIPRPGGDYEQYF. CDR3 coding DNA: TGTGCCAGCATCCCTAGGCCGGGGGGCGATTACGAGCAGTACTTC. V gene TRBV2 combines with J gene TRBJ2-7, with TRBD2 as a possible D gene (7 bases). CDR1 and CDR2 (germline): SNHLY, FYNNEI. CDR3 length: 15 residues. Trimming shortened V by 7 bases and J by 4 bases, and 20 bases separated the two germline ends.

The chain employs TRBV28 and TRBJ2-2; 7 nucleotides match TRBD1. Germline CDR1 reads MDHEN; CDR2 reads SYDVKM. The CDR3 contains 16 residues. V lost 2 bases to trimming and J lost 6 bases; unmatched junction nucleotides: 9. The CDR3 protein is CASSLLGTARAGELFF. The DNA for the CDR3 is TGTGCCAGCAGTTTACTTGGGACAGCCAGGGCCGGGGAGCTGTTTTTT.